This TCR beta chain was found in a study of CD8 T cells in Susac syndrome. Findings of the study overall: The authors acknowledged that the study's TCR sequencing and HLA analysis involved relatively few individuals.

Notes on this clonotype: What it binds is not known.

The authors reverse transcribed roughly 0.5 to 1 ug RNA with random hexamers. Across 54 Vbeta and 13 Jbeta, immunoSEQ multiplex PCR amplified TCR beta CDR3. In TCRdb, the immunoSEQ multiplex PCR reads were re-called with MiXCR into one record per CDR3 protein. The sample records 180,000 or so distinct CDR3 sequences, less than 95% being singletons. Blood CD8+ and CD4+ T cells underwent high-throughput TCR beta sequencing. TEMRA cells were FACS-enriched, unlike CD8+ and CD4+ T cells, which were negatively isolated. Germline assignment: CDR1 MNHEY and CDR2 SVGEGT. J lost 1 base, V lost 6 bases, and 12 bases had no gene match. The CDR3 covers 18 residues.

The clonotype comes from a human donor in good health. The chain couples TRBV6-2 or TRBV6-3 to TRBJ2-2; 9 bases fit TRBD2. The sample comprised CD4+ T cells from PBMCs. The CDR3 spells CASSPGRLAGMNTGELFF. The CDR3 region has the DNA TGTGCCAGCAGCCCCGGACGGCTAGCGGGGATGAACACCGGGGAGCTGTTTTTT.